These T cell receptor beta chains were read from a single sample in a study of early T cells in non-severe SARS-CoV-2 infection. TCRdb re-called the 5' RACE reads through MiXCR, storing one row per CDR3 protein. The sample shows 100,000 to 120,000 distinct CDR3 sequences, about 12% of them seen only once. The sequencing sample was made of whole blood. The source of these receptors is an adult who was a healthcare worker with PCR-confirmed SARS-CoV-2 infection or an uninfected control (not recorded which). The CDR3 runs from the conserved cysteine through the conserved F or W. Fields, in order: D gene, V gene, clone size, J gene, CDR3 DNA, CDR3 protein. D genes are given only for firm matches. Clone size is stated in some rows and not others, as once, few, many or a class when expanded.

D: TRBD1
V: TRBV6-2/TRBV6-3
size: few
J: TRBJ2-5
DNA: TGTGCCAGCAGCAGGGGGCCGGGAGAGACCCAGTACTTC
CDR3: CASSRGPGETQYF

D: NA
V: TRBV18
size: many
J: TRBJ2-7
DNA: TGTGCCAGCTCAGTCGGAGGGTTCTACGAGCAGTACTTC
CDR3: CASSVGGFYEQYF

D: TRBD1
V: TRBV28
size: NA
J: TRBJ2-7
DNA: TGTGCCAGCAGTTCTCCCGGGACAGGGGGATACGAGCAGTACTTC
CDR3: CASSSPGTGGYEQYF

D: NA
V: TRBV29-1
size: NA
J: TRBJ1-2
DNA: TGCAGCGTTGAAGAGTTAATCAACTATGGCTACACCTTC
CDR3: CSVEELINYGYTF

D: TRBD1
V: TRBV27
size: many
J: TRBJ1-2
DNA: TGTGCCAGCAGTTTATCATGGCCCGGGACAGGGGGCCATGGCTACACCTTC
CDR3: CASSLSWPGTGGHGYTF

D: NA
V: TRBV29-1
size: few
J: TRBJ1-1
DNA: TGCAGCGCTTCCGGGCGCTTGAACACTGAAGCTTTCTTT
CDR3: CSASGRLNTEAFF

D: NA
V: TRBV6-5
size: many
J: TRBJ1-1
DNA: TGTGCCAGCAGTTACTCGATAGTACAGATCGGCACTGAAGCTTTCTTT
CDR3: CASSYSIVQIGTEAFF

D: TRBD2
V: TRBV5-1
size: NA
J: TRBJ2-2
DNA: TGCGCCAGCAGCTTGCGGGCGGGAGTACAAGCCGGGGAGCTGTTTTTT
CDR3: CASSLRAGVQAGELFF

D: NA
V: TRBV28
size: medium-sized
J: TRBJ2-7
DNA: TGTGCCAGCAGCCCCTCGGTAGGGCGCGAGCAGTACTTC
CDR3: CASSPSVGREQYF

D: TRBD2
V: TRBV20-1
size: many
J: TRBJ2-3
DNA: TGCAGTGCCACTAGCGGGAGCACAGATACGCAGTATTTT
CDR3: CSATSGSTDTQYF

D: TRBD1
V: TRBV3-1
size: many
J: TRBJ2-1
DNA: TGTGCCAGCAGCCGACGACAGGGGGCGGGTAATGAGCAGTTCTTC
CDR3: CASSRRQGAGNEQFF

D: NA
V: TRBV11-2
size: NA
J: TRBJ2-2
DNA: TGTGCCAGCAGCCTCCAAGTGGCCGGGGAGCTGTTTTTT
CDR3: CASSLQVAGELFF

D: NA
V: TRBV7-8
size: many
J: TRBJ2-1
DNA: TGTGCCAGCAGCTTAGGGGCTCCCGGGTCCTACAATGAGCAGTTCTTC
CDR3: CASSLGAPGSYNEQFF

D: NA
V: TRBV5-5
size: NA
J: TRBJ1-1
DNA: TGTGCCAGCACCCCCAGTGGGGTGAACACTGAAGCTTTCTTT
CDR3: CASTPSGVNTEAFF

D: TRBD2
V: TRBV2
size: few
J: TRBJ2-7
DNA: TGTGCCAGCAGTGCACTAGCGGGTACCTACGAGCAGTACTTC
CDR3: CASSALAGTYEQYF

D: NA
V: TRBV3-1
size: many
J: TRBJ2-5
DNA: TGTGCCAGCAGCCAAGACCCGGGCCTCGGGACCCAGTACTTC
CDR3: CASSQDPGLGTQYF

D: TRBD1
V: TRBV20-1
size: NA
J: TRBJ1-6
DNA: TGCAGTGCTAGACCCAACCTGACAGGGCGAAAATCACCCCTCCACTTT
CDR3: CSARPNLTGRKSPLHF

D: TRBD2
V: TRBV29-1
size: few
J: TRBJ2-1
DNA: TGCACCATGGGGGTGCTAGCGGGAGCGAATGAGCAGTTCTTC
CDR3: CTMGVLAGANEQFF

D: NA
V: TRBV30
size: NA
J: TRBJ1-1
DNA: TGTGCCTGGACCTTGGGACATTTGAACACTGAAGCTTTCTTT
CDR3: CAWTLGHLNTEAFF

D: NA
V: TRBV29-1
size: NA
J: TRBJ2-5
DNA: TGCAGCGTTCAAAGGGCCCAGCAAGAGACCCAGTACTTC
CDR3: CSVQRAQQETQYF

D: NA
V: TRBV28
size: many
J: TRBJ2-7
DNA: TGTGCCAGCAGTTTATTTATCTACGAGCAGTACTTC
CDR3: CASSLFIYEQYF

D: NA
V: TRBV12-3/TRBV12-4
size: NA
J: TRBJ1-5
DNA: TGTGCCAGCAGTTTAGGCCTGGGCTTCGGAGGCCAGCCCCAGCATTTT
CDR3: CASSLGLGFGGQPQHF

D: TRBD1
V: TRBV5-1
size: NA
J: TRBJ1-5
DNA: TGCGCCAGCAGCTTGGGGGTGGCCGGGACAGGGGATCAGCCCCAGCATTTT
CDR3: CASSLGVAGTGDQPQHF

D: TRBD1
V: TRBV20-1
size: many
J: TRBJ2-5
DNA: TGCAGTGCTAGACCCATCCGACAGGGGGCGCACCAAGAGACCCAGTACTTC
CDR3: CSARPIRQGAHQETQYF

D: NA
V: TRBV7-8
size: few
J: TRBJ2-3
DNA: TGTGCCAGCAGCCAGCCTAGCACAGATACGCAGTATTTT
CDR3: CASSQPSTDTQYF

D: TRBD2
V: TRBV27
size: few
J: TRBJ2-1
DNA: TGTGCCAGCAGTTTTGAGCTAGCGGGTTACAATGAGCAGTTCTTC
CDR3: CASSFELAGYNEQFF

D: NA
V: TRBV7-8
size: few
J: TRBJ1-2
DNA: TGTGCCAGCAGCTTAGTAGCCGGGAACGGTGTCTATGGCTACACCTTC
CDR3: CASSLVAGNGVYGYTF

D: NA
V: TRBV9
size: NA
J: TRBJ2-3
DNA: TGTGCCAGGGGGGCTCCCACAGATACGCAGTATTTT
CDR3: CARGAPTDTQYF

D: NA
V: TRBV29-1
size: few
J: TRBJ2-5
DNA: TGCAGCGTGGTCGGAGCGGCAGAGACCCAGTACTTC
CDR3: CSVVGAAETQYF

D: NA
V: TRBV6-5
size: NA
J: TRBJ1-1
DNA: TGTGCCAGCAGTTACGTGTCGGACACTGAAGCTTTCTTT
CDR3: CASSYVSDTEAFF

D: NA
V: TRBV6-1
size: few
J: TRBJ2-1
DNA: TGTGCCAGCGTGGTGGCCTACAATGAGCAGTTCTTC
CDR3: CASVVAYNEQFF

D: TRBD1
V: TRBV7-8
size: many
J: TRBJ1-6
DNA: TGTGCCAGCAGCTTAGGGGGACAGGGTAGTTCACCCCTCCACTTT
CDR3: CASSLGGQGSSPLHF

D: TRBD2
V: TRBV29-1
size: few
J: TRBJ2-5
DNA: TGCAGCGTTGGCAGACTCCCAGGGGGACTAGCGGCTCCAGAGACCCAGTACTTC
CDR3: CSVGRLPGGLAAPETQYF

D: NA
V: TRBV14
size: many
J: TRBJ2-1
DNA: TGTGCCAGCAGCCCTGGACTCCAACCCTATGAGCAGTTCTTC
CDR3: CASSPGLQPYEQFF

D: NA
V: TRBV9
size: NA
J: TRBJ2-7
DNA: TGTGCCAGCAGCGTGTCCGAGGCGGGCACCTACGAGCAGTACTTC
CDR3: CASSVSEAGTYEQYF

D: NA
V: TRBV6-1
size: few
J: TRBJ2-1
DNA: TGTGCCAGCAGTCCTGGGGTGGGGACAAACAATGAGCAGTTCTTC
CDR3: CASSPGVGTNNEQFF

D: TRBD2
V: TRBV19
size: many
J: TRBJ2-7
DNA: TGTGCCAGTAAGGCGGGACTACAGGCCTCCTACGAGCAGTACTTC
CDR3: CASKAGLQASYEQYF

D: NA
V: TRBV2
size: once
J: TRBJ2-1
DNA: TGTGCCAGCAGTACAAGACTACAGGAGCAGTTCTTC
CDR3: CASSTRLQEQFF

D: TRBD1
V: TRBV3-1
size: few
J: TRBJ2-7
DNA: TGTGCCAGCAGCCCTATACAGGGGGTGACCTACGAGCAGTACTTC
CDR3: CASSPIQGVTYEQYF

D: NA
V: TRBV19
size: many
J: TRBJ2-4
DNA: TGTGCCAGTTCGAGAAACAGAGAATTAGCCAAAAACATTCAGTACTTC
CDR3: CASSRNRELAKNIQYF

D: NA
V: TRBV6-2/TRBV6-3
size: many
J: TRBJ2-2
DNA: TGTGCCAGCGGCCGGGAGAGAACCGGGGAGCTGTTTTTT
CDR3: CASGRERTGELFF

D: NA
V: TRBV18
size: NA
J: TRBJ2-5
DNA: TGTGCCAGCTCACCCGGGGCACGGTTAACGACGACCCAGTACTTC
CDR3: CASSPGARLTTTQYF

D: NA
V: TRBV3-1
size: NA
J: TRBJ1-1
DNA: TGTGCCAGCAGCCAAGATCGGGAGTGGAGTACTGAAGCTTTCTTT
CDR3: CASSQDREWSTEAFF

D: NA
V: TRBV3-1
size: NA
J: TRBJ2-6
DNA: TGTGCCAGCAGCCAAGATAGGATGGGGGCTGGGGCCAACGTCCTGACTTTC
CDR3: CASSQDRMGAGANVLTF

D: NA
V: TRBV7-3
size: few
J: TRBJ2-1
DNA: TGTGCCAGCAGCTCAGGTGGGAGTGCCTACAATGAGCAGTTCTTC
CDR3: CASSSGGSAYNEQFF